This T cell receptor (beta chain) was observed in a study of response to subunit inactivated influenza vaccine. Study-wide findings and caveats: That few new T cells are recruited by each seasonal influenza vaccination was the authors' suggestion.

This clonotype was picked up a small number of times. Its antigen is currently unknown. Via MiXCR, TCRdb re-called the RT-PCR reads, giving one row per CDR3 protein. The sample contains around 760,000 distinct CDR3 sequences, about 15% of which appear only once. The CDR3 sequence is 17 residues long. Per germline, CDR1 MDHEN and CDR2 SYDVKM. Trimming cost V 3 bases and J 7 bases, with 24 bases left between them. The sample here was PBMCs from blood, taken roughly 15 days before vaccination. This clonotype was sampled from a man aged 50 to 60 who received an inactivated influenza vaccine. The gene calls are TRBV28 and TRBJ2-5; D possibly corresponds to TRBD2 (6 bases). CDR3 protein: CASSLSRSEGSGGTQYF. CDR3 sequence (DNA): TGTGCCAGCAGTTTGTCGAGGTCGGAGGGCTCTGGGGGGACCCAGTACTTC.